Below, 26 T cell receptor beta chains from the same sample are listed, as sequenced in a study of T cell responses to AZD1222 COVID-19 vaccine. TCRdb keeps only in-frame clones here, not all; method: immunoSEQ multiplex PCR. The sample yields some 84,000 clones, over 80% seen once. Sequencing used peripheral blood, obtained on day 0 of AZD1222 vaccination. Receptors originate from an adult in good health.

The table lists this clone with a count of one. V usage is TRBV27 and J usage is TRBJ1-1; 8 bases align to TRBD1. Germline-derived CDR1 and CDR2 are MNHEY and SMNVEV (reference sequence). The CDR3 has 18 residues. V trimming: 4 bases; J trimming: 1 base; junction bases outside the gene matches: 14. The DNA for the CDR3 is TGTGCCAGCAGTTACAGGATGACAGGGGAAGGGGAGAACACTGAAGCTTTCTTT. It yields the protein CASSYRMTGEGENTEAFF.

This clone was seen only once. This rearrangement joins TRBV5-8 to TRBJ2-3; unclear D gene. The germline CDR1 and CDR2 sequences are SGHTS and YDEGEE. V dropped 1 base and J dropped 0 bases, with 15 bases sitting between them. This CDR3 region has 17 residues. The CDR3 spells CASSLSIGRMSTDTQYF. As DNA, the CDR3 is TGTGCCAGCAGCTTGAGTATCGGCAGGATGAGCACAGATACGCAGTATTTT.

This chain links TRBV2 with TRBJ2-5, with a tentative D call TRBD2 (5 bases). The germline V gene has CDR1 SNHLY and CDR2 FYNNEI. The CDR3 is 15 amino acids. Between the trimmed V and J ends, which lost 11 bases and 0 bases, there was a span of 19 bases. The CDR3 spells CASEGPGPNQETQYF. The DNA of the CDR3 is TGTGCCTCAGAGGGTCCCGGGCCTAACCAAGAGACCCAGTACTTC.

This chain joins TRBV12-5 and TRBJ1-1, with a tentative D call TRBD1 (6 bases). Germline V gene lookup returns CDR1 LGHNT and CDR2 FRNRAP. Trimming took off 7 bases at V and 2 bases at J, with 17 bases between the two ends. The CDR3 spans 15 residues. Written as DNA, the CDR3 is TGTGCTAGTGCCGCCAACCGGGACACCAACACTGAAGCTTTCTTT. Translating it yields CASAANRDTNTEAFF.

The chain employs TRBV27 and TRBJ1-4; D is possibly TRBD1 (6 bases). The CDR3 runs to 15 residues. Per the germline V gene, CDR1 is MNHEY and CDR2 is SMNVEV (reference sequence). V dropped 4 bases and J dropped 3 bases, with 12 bases sitting between them. The CDR3 is CASSYQTGANEKLFF. The CDR3 DNA is TGTGCCAGCAGTTATCAGACAGGAGCTAATGAAAAACTGTTTTTT.

The chain links TRBV6-4 to TRBJ1-1; 10 bases are a match to TRBD1. V lost 4 bases to trimming and J lost 12 bases; unmatched junction nucleotides: 11. The CDR3 consists of 14 residues. Germline lookup yields CDR1 MRHNA and CDR2 SNTAGT. The CDR3 loop is CASSASPGQGVTFF. The DNA for the CDR3 is TGTGCCAGCAGTGCGTCGCCTGGACAGGGGGTTACTTTCTTT.

The chain employs TRBV28 and TRBJ1-2; D gene ambiguous. Germline V gives CDR1 MDHEN, CDR2 SYDVKM. CDR3 length equals 13 residues. V shed 8 bases and J shed 2 bases, with 12 bases lying between them. This CDR3 is CASGLDGNYGYTF. CDR3 sequence (DNA): TGTGCCAGCGGACTGGACGGGAACTATGGCTACACCTTC.

This clone was seen only once. The rearrangement uses TRBV5-1 and TRBJ2-3; D might be TRBD2 (6 bases). Trimming removed 2 bases from V and 6 bases from J, with 10 bases in between. CDR3 length: 13 residues. Germline V gene data show CDR1 as SGHRS and CDR2 as YFSETQ. In nucleotides, the CDR3 is TGCGCCAGCAGCTTAACGGGAGATGATACGCAGTATTTT. This encodes CASSLTGDDTQYF.

The J gene is TRBJ2-2, the V gene TRBV5-6; D not resolved. This CDR3 has 12 residues. Trimming removed 1 base at V and 4 bases at J, with 2 bases between. Looked up from germline, CDR1 is SGHDT and CDR2 is YYEEEE. The chain's CDR3 is CASSLITGELFF. The CDR3 nucleotides read TGTGCCAGCAGCTTGATCACCGGGGAGCTGTTTTTT. The full variable domain, its missing parts supplied by reference TRBV5-6 and TRBJ2-2, is DAGVTQSPTHLIKTRGQQVTLRCSPKSGHDTVSWYQQALGQGPQFIFQYYEEEERQRGNFPDRFSGHQFPNYSSELNVNALLLGDSALYLCASSLITGELFFGEGSRLTVL.

The chain combines TRBV30 with TRBJ2-3, with 11 bases fitting TRBD2. Germline V gives CDR1 GTSNPN, CDR2 SVGIG (reference sequence). Trimming at V came to 3 bases and at J to 3 bases, leaving 5 bases not matched to a gene. The CDR3 is made up of 15 amino acids. CDR3 protein: CAWRRLAGRTDTQYF. DNA for the CDR3: TGTGCCTGGAGGCGACTAGCGGGAAGGACAGATACGCAGTATTTT.

This rearrangement joins TRBV6-1 to TRBJ2-7; D is possibly TRBD1 (6 bases). Trimming removed 2 bases at V and 6 bases at J, with 14 bases between. The CDR3 length is 14 residues. The germline gives CDR1 MNHNS, CDR2 SASEGT. CDR3 residues: CASSERNRVSEQYF. The CDR3 bases are TGTGCCAGCAGTGAAAGGAACAGGGTGAGCGAGCAGTACTTC.

The V gene is TRBV7-3, the J gene TRBJ2-1, with TRBD2 matching over 9 bases. With 5 bases clipped from V and 5 bases from J, the junction kept 7 bases outside the gene matches. This CDR3 is built from 15 residues. The germline CDR1 and CDR2 sequences are SGHTA and FQGTGA. In DNA form, the CDR3 reads TGTGCCAGCAGCCGTGGGACTAGCCCAAACAATGAGCAGTTCTTC. It is translated as CASSRGTSPNNEQFF.

The chain employs TRBV5-6 and TRBJ2-1, with 8 bases that match TRBD2. Germline V gene lookup returns CDR1 SGHDT and CDR2 YYEEEE. This CDR3 is 19 amino acids long. J lost 1 base, V lost 1 base, and 13 bases had no gene match. Written as DNA, the CDR3 is TGTGCCAGCAGCTTGTTAGCGCGGGCGGGAGGAGCTTCCTACAATGAGCAGTTCTTC. It specifies CASSLLARAGGASYNEQFF.

CDR3 loop: CASSFVSGSAEAFF. In DNA, the CDR3 is TGTGCCAGCAGTTTCGTGTCGGGGAGCGCTGAAGCTTTCTTT. The V and J genes are TRBV28 and TRBJ1-1; D remains unclear. CDR1 is MDHEN and CDR2 is SYDVKM in the germline V gene. The CDR3 is 14 amino acids. V gave up 3 bases and J gave up 6 bases, with 14 bases separating them.

The chain employs TRBV3-1 (or the pseudogene TRBV3-2) and TRBJ1-2, with D possibly matching TRBD1 (5 bases). The CDR3 runs to 17 residues. Trimming pared 0 bases from V and 1 base from J, leaving 15 bases between. Looked up from germline, CDR1 is LGHDT and CDR2 is YNNKEL (reference sequence). Written as DNA, the CDR3 is TGTGCCAGCAGCCAAGACCCCTTTGCAGGGATTAACTATGGCTACACCTTC. This gives the protein CASSQDPFAGINYGYTF.

This chain joins TRBV7-3 and TRBJ2-5, with 9 bases fitting TRBD2. The CDR3 extends over 16 amino acids. Trimming removed 0 bases from V and 5 bases from J; junction bases left unmatched: 7. Per the germline V gene, CDR1 is SGHTA and CDR2 is FQGTGA. The CDR3 DNA is TGTGCCAGCAGCTTAACAGGGACTAGCTTAGGGGAGACCCAGTACTTC. Its translation: CASSLTGTSLGETQYF.

The rearrangement links TRBV7-2 to TRBJ1-5, with D possibly matching TRBD1 (6 bases). V gave up 4 bases and J gave up 5 bases, with 9 bases separating them. CDR1 is SGHTA and CDR2 is FQGNSA in the germline V gene. This CDR3 is 13 amino acids long. The CDR3 sequence: CASSSQGDQPQHF. The CDR3 bases are TGTGCCAGCAGCTCACAGGGCGATCAGCCCCAGCATTTT.

The chain carries TRBV3-1 (or the pseudogene TRBV3-2) and TRBJ1-6; D perhaps matches TRBD1 (5 bases). CDR1 and CDR2 from the germline V gene are LGHDT and YNNKEL (reference sequence). The V end lost 1 base, the J end lost 9 bases, and 10 bases lay between the germline ends. The CDR3 consists of 14 residues. The CDR3 is CASSQVEGPSPLHF. In DNA form, the CDR3 reads TGTGCCAGCAGCCAAGTGGAGGGACCTTCACCCCTCCACTTT.

The chain uses TRBV23-1 and TRBJ1-4, with D maybe TRBD1 (5 bases). TRBV23-1 is known as an ORF, though its function is uncertain. This CDR3 is 16 amino acids long. V lost 2 bases to trimming and J lost 0 bases, with 10 bases between them. The CDR3 loop reads CASSQGGGPTNEKLFF. Written as DNA, the CDR3 is TGCGCCAGCAGTCAAGGGGGGGGACCAACTAATGAAAAACTGTTTTTT.

The chain is built from TRBV27 and TRBJ1-6; no definite D call. Germline CDR1 reads MNHEY; CDR2 reads SMNVEV (reference sequence). The CDR3 totals 12 residues. V dropped 4 bases and J dropped 4 bases, with 2 bases sitting between them. CDR3 residues: CASSSYNSPLHF. In DNA, the CDR3 is TGTGCCAGCAGTTCTTATAATTCACCCCTCCACTTT.

The chain recombines TRBV24-1 with TRBJ2-5, with D possibly being TRBD1 (5 bases). Germline-derived CDR1 and CDR2 are KGHDR and SFDVKD. The CDR3 consists of 12 residues. Trimming cost V 7 bases and J 5 bases, with 10 bases left between them. DNA for the CDR3: TGTGCCACCAGCCCCCAGGGTGAGACCCAGTACTTC. Amino acid sequence: CATSPQGETQYF.

The sample holds a few counts of this clone. The chain links TRBV10-2 to TRBJ1-1; the D is unclear. Trimming took 3 bases from V and 1 from J, leaving 12 bases between them. CDR1 is WSHSY and CDR2 is SAAADI in the germline V gene. The CDR3 length is 15 residues. The CDR3 protein is CASSDPHSWNTEAFF. The CDR3, as DNA: TGCGCCAGCAGTGACCCGCATTCTTGGAACACTGAAGCTTTCTTT.

J is TRBJ2-7 and V is TRBV29-1; D gene uncertain. Trimming stripped 4 bases from V and 4 bases from J, with 11 bases between. In germline, CDR1 is SQVTM, CDR2 ANQGSEA. This CDR3 has 12 amino acids. The CDR3 protein is CSVVGSGYEQYF. The CDR3 DNA sequence: TGCAGCGTTGTCGGTAGTGGTTACGAGCAGTACTTC.

V and J are TRBV28 and TRBJ1-2; 10 bases line up with TRBD1. V shed 6 bases and J 3 bases; nucleotides not matched to a gene: 7. CDR3 size: 15 residues. Germline V lookup: CDR1 MDHEN, CDR2 SYDVKM. The CDR3 loop is CASRPQTGGYYGYTF. In DNA form, the CDR3 reads TGTGCCAGCAGGCCACAGACAGGGGGCTACTATGGCTACACCTTC.

The genes are TRBV10-3 and TRBJ1-1; D may be TRBD1 (5 bases). The CDR3 loop spans 16 amino acids. Trimming removed 5 bases from V and 3 bases from J, with 19 bases in between. Germline CDR1 reads ENHRY; CDR2 reads SYGVKD. The CDR3 loop reads CAISSREGRSDTEAFF. CDR3 nucleotides: TGTGCCATCAGTTCCAGGGAAGGAAGGAGCGACACTGAAGCTTTCTTT.

The gene calls are TRBV5-5 and TRBJ1-1; 7 nucleotides align to TRBD1. The CDR3 is made up of 15 amino acids. Germline V gene data show CDR1 as SGHKS and CDR2 as YYEKEE (reference sequence). After removal of 0 bases from V and 0 bases from J, the junction contained 2 bases not matched to a gene. CDR3 sequence reads: CASSLGQGMNTEAFF. The CDR3 DNA follows: TGTGCCAGCAGCTTGGGACAGGGTATGAACACTGAAGCTTTCTTT.